This TCR beta chain was captured by sequencing in a study of T cells after yellow fever vaccination (dated by TCRdb to the late 2010s). About the investigation overall: Libraries from fractions with low cell numbers were prepared with the SMART-Seq v4 Ultra Low Input RNA kit. Two healthy male donors, one aged 18 to 29 and one aged 30 to 40 years, were included in the cohort. Blood samples were taken at several timepoints before and after primary and secondary immunization, and bulk PBMC replicates and cell subsets were isolated. To follow T-cell clones before and after primary and booster YFV17D yellow fever vaccination, bulk TCR alpha and beta repertoires were sequenced over time.

TCR cDNA was made using 5'RACE template switching, a step that added a universal primer site and unique molecular identifiers. cDNA synthesis was primed from both the TCR alpha and TCR beta constant segments. Library amplification used two PCR steps, and the second PCR step added sample barcodes and sequencing adapters. Sequencing of the libraries was done on either Illumina HiSeq 2500 (2x100 bp) or NovaSeq (2x150 bp). From the authors' description of their analysis: Reads were demultiplexed and collapsed into UMI consensus sequences with MIGEC, and V(D)J alignment was performed with MiXCR. Vaccine-responding clonotypes were defined with edgeR using replicate PBMC samples, requiring FDR below 0.01 and a log2 fold change above 5 up to day 15. Each bulk clonotype received a CD4 or CD8 identity based on whether the sequenced CD4 or CD8 repertoire contained that clonotype at higher abundance. TCRdb's own reprocessing of the public reads used fastp at Q25 and MiXCR and kept productive beta chains. Entries that share a CDR3 protein sequence are merged under the most common genes and DNA. TCRdb's processing, not the authors' own work, is the source of the V and J calls. A total of 620,000 or so distinct CDR3 sequences appear in this sample, less than 20% of them only once. The ten largest clones take up 15% to 20% of the sample.

The treatment or condition label, read with the paper, signifies: live attenuated yellow fever vaccine strain. At each blood-draw timepoint, two biological replicates of bulk PBMCs were collected. PBMCs were isolated from peripheral blood using a standard Ficoll-Paque protocol. TriZol was used to extract RNA from bulk PBMCs, from CD4 and CD8 fractions, and from dextramer-positive and dextramer-negative fractions. A note on this clonotype: This receptor's antigen is unknown. No quality values exist for individual bases; no much larger clone is one base distant.

Overall study results and their limits: Compared with the primary T-cell response, the secondary T-cell response was weaker but faster, peaking on day 5 rather than day 15. A small share of clonotypes was detected in both CD4 and CD8 compartments, with the overlap likely arising from convergent recombination. Most clones expanded after primary vaccination (around 96% of CD4 and roughly 88% of CD8) were re-detected after the booster, suggesting that broad memory maintenance occurred. Computational filtering was needed because FACS-sorted repertoires could contain abundant contaminating clonotypes from the bulk population. Because the study included only two donors, the extent to which the findings can be generalized is limited.

V loses 3 bases, J loses 3 bases, and the germline ends lie 12 bases apart. Counted from cysteine to phenylalanine, this CDR3 has 15 amino acids. The sequence is cut down to CDR3 DNA, 45 bases in frame from base 1. The germline V gene sets CDR1 to MDHEN and CDR2 to SYDVKM. The sequences come from PBMCs, collected about 5 days after the first yellow fever vaccination. The clonotype comes from a man aged 18 to 30 who received the YFV17D yellow fever vaccine. This chain joins TRBV28 to TRBJ2-1; the D gene is perhaps TRBD1, on 5 matching bases. The CDR3 is CASSFGQGLYNEQFF. The DNA is TGTGCCAGCAGTTTTGGGCAGGGTCTCTACAATGAGCAGTTCTTC.